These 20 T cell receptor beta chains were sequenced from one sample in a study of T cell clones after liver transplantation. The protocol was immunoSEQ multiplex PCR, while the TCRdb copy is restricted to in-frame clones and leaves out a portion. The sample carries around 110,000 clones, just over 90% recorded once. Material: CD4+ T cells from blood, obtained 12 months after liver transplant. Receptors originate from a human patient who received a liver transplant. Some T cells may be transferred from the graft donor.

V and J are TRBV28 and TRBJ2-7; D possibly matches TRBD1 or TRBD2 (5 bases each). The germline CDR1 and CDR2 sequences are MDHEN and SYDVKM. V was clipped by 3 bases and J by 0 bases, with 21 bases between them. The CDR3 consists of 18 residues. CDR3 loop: CASSLIGVRGRGSYEQYF. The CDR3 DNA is TGTGCCAGCAGTTTGATAGGGGTTCGGGGCCGAGGCTCCTACGAGCAGTACTTC.

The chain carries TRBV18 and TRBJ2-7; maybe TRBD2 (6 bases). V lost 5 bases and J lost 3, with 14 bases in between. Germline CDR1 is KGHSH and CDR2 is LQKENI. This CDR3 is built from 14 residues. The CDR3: CASSEQDGGYEQYF. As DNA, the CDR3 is TGTGCCAGCTCAGAACAGGACGGGGGCTACGAGCAGTACTTC.

CDR3 sequence reads: CASSLGQINTEAFF. Written as DNA, the CDR3 is TGTGCCAGCAGCTTAGGACAGATTAACACTGAAGCTTTCTTT. V gene TRBV7-6 combines with J gene TRBJ1-1; D is perhaps TRBD1 (5 bases). The CDR3 contains 14 residues. Deletions cut 1 base from V and 2 bases from J, with 8 bases between. Germline assignment: CDR1 SGHVS and CDR2 FNYEAQ. The whole variable domain, filled in from reference TRBV7-6 and TRBJ1-1, reads GAGVSQSPRYKVTKRGQDVALRCDPISGHVSLYWYRQALGQGPEFLTYFNYEAQQDKSGLPNDRFSAERPEGSISTLTIQRTEQRDSAMYRCASSLGQINTEAFFGQGTRLTVV.

The CDR3 reads CASSSGQSNQPQHF. CDR3 DNA: TGTGCCAGCAGTAGTGGACAGAGTAATCAGCCCCAGCATTTT. The chain has TRBV6-1 and TRBJ1-5, with a weak D call TRBD1 (6 bases). With 5 bases removed from V and 4 bases from J, the gap between germline ends came to 12 bases. Germline loops: CDR1 MNHNS, CDR2 SASEGT. There are 14 residues in the CDR3.

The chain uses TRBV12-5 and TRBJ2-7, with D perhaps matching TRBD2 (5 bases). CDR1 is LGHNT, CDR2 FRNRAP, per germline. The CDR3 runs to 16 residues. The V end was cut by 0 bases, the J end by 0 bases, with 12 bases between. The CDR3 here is CASGLVPRGDSYEQYF. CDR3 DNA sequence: TGTGCTAGTGGTTTGGTCCCCCGGGGAGACTCCTACGAGCAGTACTTC.

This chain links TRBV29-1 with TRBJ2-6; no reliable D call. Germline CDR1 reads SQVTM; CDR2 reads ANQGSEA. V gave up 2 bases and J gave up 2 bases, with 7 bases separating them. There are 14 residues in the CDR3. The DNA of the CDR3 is TGCAGCGTTGAAAACAATCCTGGGGCCAACGTCCTGACTTTC. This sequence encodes CSVENNPGANVLTF.

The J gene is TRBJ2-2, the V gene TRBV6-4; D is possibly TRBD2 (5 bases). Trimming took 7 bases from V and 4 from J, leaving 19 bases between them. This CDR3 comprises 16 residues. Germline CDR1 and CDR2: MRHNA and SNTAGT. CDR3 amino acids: CASNGKLAASTGELFF. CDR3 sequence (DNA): TGTGCCAGCAACGGTAAGCTAGCAGCGAGCACCGGGGAGCTGTTTTTT.

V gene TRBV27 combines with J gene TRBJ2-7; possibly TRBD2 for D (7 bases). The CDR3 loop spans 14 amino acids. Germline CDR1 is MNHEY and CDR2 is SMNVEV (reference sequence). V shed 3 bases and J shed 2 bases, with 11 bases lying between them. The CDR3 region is CASSFEGGAYEQYF. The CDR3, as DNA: TGTGCCAGCAGTTTTGAGGGGGGGGCCTACGAGCAGTACTTC.

CDR3: CSVSDGGRGQFF. CDR3 nucleotide sequence: TGCAGCGTTTCGGACGGGGGAAGAGGGCAGTTCTTC. This chain uses TRBV29-1 with TRBJ2-1; D is possibly TRBD2 (6 bases). Germline CDR1 SQVTM, CDR2 ANQGSEA. Deletions cut 5 bases from V and 12 bases from J, with 17 bases between. There are 12 residues in the CDR3.

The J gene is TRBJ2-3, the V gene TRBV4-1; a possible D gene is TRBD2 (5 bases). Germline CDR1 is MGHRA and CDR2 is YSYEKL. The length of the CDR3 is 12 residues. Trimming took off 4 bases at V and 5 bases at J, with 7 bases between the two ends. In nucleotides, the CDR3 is TGCGCCAGCAGCCTACGGGAAGATACGCAGTATTTT. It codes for CASSLREDTQYF.

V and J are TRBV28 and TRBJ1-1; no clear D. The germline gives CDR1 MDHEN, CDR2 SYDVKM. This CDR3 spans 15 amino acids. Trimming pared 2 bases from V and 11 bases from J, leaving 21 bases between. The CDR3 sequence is CASSLSLRFGAVAFF. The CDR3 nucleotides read TGTGCCAGCAGTTTAAGTTTGAGGTTCGGTGCGGTCGCTTTCTTT.

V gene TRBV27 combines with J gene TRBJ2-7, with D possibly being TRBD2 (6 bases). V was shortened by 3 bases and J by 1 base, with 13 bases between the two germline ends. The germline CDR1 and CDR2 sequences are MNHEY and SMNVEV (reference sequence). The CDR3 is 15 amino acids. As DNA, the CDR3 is TGTGCCAGCAGTTTTGGTGGGAGGCTTTCCTACGAGCAGTACTTC. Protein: CASSFGGRLSYEQYF.

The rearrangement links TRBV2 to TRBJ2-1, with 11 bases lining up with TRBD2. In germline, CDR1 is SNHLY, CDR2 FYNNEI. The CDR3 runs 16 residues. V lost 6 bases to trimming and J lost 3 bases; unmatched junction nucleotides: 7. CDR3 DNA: TGTGCCAGCAGGAAGGGACTAGCGGCAGACTACAATGAGCAGTTCTTC. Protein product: CASRKGLAADYNEQFF.

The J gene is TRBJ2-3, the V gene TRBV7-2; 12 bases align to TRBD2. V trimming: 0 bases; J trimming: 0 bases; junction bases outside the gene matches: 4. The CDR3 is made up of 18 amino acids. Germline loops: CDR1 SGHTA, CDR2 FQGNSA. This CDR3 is CASSLALAGGTSTDTQYF. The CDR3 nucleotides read TGTGCCAGCAGCTTAGCACTAGCGGGAGGTACTAGCACAGATACGCAGTATTTT. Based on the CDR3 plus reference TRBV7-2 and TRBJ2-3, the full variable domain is GAGVSQSPSNKVTEKGKDVELRCDPISGHTALYWYRQSLGQGLEFLIYFQGNSAPDKSGLPSDRFSAERTGGSVSTLTIQRTQQEDSAVYLCASSLALAGGTSTDTQYFGPGTRLTVL.

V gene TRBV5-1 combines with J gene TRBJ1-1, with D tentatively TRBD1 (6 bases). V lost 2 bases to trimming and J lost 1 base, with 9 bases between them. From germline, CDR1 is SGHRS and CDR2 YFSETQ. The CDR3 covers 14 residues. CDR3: CASSFKGQNTEAFF. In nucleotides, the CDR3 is TGCGCCAGCAGCTTTAAGGGACAGAACACTGAAGCTTTCTTT.

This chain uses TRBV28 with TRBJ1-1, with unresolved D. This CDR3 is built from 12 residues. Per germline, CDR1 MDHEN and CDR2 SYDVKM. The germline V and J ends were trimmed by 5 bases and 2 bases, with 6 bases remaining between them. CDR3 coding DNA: TGTGCCAGCAGTGTGCCAAACACTGAAGCTTTCTTT. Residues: CASSVPNTEAFF.

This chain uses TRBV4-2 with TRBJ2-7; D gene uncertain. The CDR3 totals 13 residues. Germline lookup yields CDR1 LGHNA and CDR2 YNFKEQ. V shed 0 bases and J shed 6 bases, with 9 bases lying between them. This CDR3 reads CASSQDLGREQYF. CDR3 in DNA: TGTGCCAGCAGCCAAGATTTAGGGCGCGAGCAGTACTTC.

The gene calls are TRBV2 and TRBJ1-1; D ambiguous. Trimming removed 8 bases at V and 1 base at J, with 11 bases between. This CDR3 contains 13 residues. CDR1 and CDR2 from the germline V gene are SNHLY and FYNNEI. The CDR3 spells CASSSEWNTEAFF. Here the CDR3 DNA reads TGTGCCAGCTCATCTGAGTGGAACACTGAAGCTTTCTTT.

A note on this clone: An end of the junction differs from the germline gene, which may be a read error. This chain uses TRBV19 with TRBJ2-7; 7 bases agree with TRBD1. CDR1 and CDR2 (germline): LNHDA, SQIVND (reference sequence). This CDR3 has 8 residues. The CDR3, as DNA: TGTGCCAGTCCCGACAGGGTCTTC. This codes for CASPDRVF.

DNA of the CDR3: TGCAGCGTTGTACCAGGTCCTGGGAACACCGGGGAGCTGTTTTTT. Its translation is CSVVPGPGNTGELFF. The V call is TRBV29-1, the J call TRBJ2-2; the D is unclear. V lost 4 bases, J lost 1 base, and 13 bases lay in between. The CDR3 runs to 15 residues. Germline-derived CDR1 and CDR2 are SQVTM and ANQGSEA.